This T cell receptor (beta chain) was obtained from a study of cytomegalovirus exposure and HLA in healthy donors (dated by TCRdb to about 2017). For the study in its entirety: An earlier analysis of roughly 610 of the donors reported 276 Gb of sequence data and about 120 million unique TCR beta sequences obtained from about 180 million T cells. About 280 gigabases of sequencing data and 91 million or so unique TCR sequences made up an early release that covered 500 to 700 HLA-typed donors. Of the roughly 400 genotyped donors, approximately 83% fell in the genetic ancestry cluster associated with self-reported Caucasian donors. The study aimed to test whether signatures of past pathogen exposure could be identified by cataloging public T cell receptors. Using immunosequencing, the study profiled T cell repertoires from around 670 subjects and related those repertoires to cytomegalovirus serostatus. Along with the roughly 610-subject first cohort, a separate validation cohort of some 130 different subjects was used. To predict cytomegalovirus infection status, the study combined high-throughput TCR immunosequencing, statistical association of individual TCRs with disease status, and machine learning. A later analysis re-analyzed previously published TCR beta repertoires from 660 or so donors and added high-resolution HLA genotyping to study TCR occurrence patterns. In the later analysis, no new phenotypic data were used to find candidate immune exposures; instead, reliance was placed on TCR beta sequences and their occurrence across donors. To decide whether each TCR beta V gene segment behaved as functional or pseudogenic, an earlier analysis of over 500 of the donors relied on high-throughput TCR beta sequencing. Donor age, sex, ethnicity and CMV serostatus were compiled together with the repertoire data. A later genetic analysis used genome-wide SNP genotypes for about 55% of the 666 donors, treating that subset as a discovery cohort. All discovery cohort repertoires had been generated using a single sequencing platform. Class I and class II HLA loci were covered by the typing at four-digit resolution. The number of typed donors differed by locus: about 629-640 for A, B, C, DRB1 and DQB1; 522 for DQA1; approximately 600 for DPA1; and 400 to 480 for DPB1. Roughly 5 DR-DQ haplotypes were handled as single units for association and clustering, since linkage in the cohort was strong. Among about 400 genotyped donors of the cohort, an average of roughly 230,000 unique TCR beta nucleotide sequences was sequenced per donor, of which about 18% were non-productive. The paper's findings and limits, for the study overall: In an earlier analysis of fewer than 700 of the donors, most TCR beta V segments appeared in productive rearrangements about 87% or about 30% of the time, broadly matching IMGT annotations. Correlated functional status among segregating V segments might reflect linkage disequilibrium, but an unknown experimental factor could not be ruled out. The authors suggested that the approach could potentially be extended to other disease states and immunological phenotypes. The study listed 150 to 200 TCR beta chains as associated with cytomegalovirus. Assigning TCR associations to individual alleles was difficult when HLA alleles, especially DR and DQ, strongly co-occurred. Because counts were too low, roughly 18 rarely observed V segments, including chromosome 9 orphons, were left out of the earlier analysis of about 620 of the donors. In vitro tests confirmed that a few of the cytomegalovirus-associated TCR beta chains recognize cytomegalovirus antigens. A cluster of highly shared sequence variants was judged likely to be a technical artifact of the sequencing pipeline. Specific HLA alleles were associated with around 18,000 TCR beta sequences at a false discovery rate of 0.05 in a later analysis. A further reported finding was that TCR beta sequences accurately predicted the HLA-A and HLA-B alleles for most subjects in the first cohort. In a later analysis, several top co-occurrence clusters were reported to appear linked to parvovirus B19, influenza, CMV and Epstein-Barr virus. The only immune exposure information available for the cohort was CMV serostatus. Sequencing depth was assumed to be roughly uniform across donors in the presence/absence analyses, though that assumption may not hold. A later analysis found that HLA-associated TCR beta chains were more clonally expanded and had lower generation probabilities than equally common non-associated chains. Only TCR beta chains were sequenced in this cohort, and the absence of alpha or paired-chain data limited detectable features. A later analysis found that TCR association rates varied across HLA loci, with DRB1 alleles showing the most associated TCRs and HLA-C alleles the fewest. Some IMGT-functional V segments, including TRBV6-2 and TRBV6-3, could not be told apart with the 87-base-pair reads, so those segments were excluded. Cytomegalovirus status was reported to be diagnosed by the classifier with high specificity and sensitivity in both the original and validation cohorts. In a later genetic analysis, a missense DCLRE1C variant was associated with V-gene and J-gene trimming of TCR beta chains, and the association was replicated in an independent cohort. Compared with the roughly 670-donor mean, donors in an Asian-associated ancestry cluster had fewer N-insertions in productive TCRs, according to a later genetic analysis. In a later analysis, most CMV-associated TCR beta chains were found to appear HLA-restricted, with HLA associations seemingly driven largely by CMV exposure. Because some donors lacked HLA typing at each locus, the association tests relied only on the typed subset. While some public TCRs were present in many individuals, most TCR sequences turned up only very rarely across donors.

For CDR1 and CDR2, the germline V gene lists SNHLY and FYNNEI. V and J are truncated by 8 bases and 0 bases respectively, leaving an intervening sequence of 23 bases. From cysteine to phenylalanine, the CDR3 is 17 amino acids long. The sequence is cut down to CDR3 DNA, 51 bases in frame from base 1. Library prep was done by the immunoSEQ multiplex PCR assay. The multiplex PCR relied on a mix of 60 forward primers for TCR Vbeta segments and 13 reverse primers for TCR Jbeta segments. The CDR3 region of rearranged TCR beta genes was amplified from genomic DNA with a multiplex PCR assay. The amplified TCR beta libraries were sequenced on the Illumina HiSeq System as 87-base-pair reads. Turning to the authors' computational methods: Across the 640 or so repertoires, a later analysis counted 78 million or so unique TCR beta chains, some 11 million of which were shared by at least two donors. To remove PCR and sequencing errors, raw reads were error-corrected and collapsed into unique sequences using a nearest-neighbor algorithm that merged closely related sequences. To assign V, D and J gene segments, CDR3 sequences were aligned to IMGT reference sequences. For a sequence to be retained, a match of at least six nucleotides was required to both a V gene segment and a J gene segment. A rearrangement counted as productive if the CDR3 had no stop codons and remained in frame with V and J, and every other rearrangement counted as non-productive. CDR3 was defined by IMGT convention, running from the second conserved V-encoded cysteine to the conserved J-encoded phenylalanine. The earlier analysis of some 550 of the donors excluded any sequence lacking an unambiguous match to a single V gene segment. In an earlier analysis of several hundred of the donors, V segments were called functional above 56.7% productive rearrangements and were called segregating when the between-donor standard deviation exceeded 5%. A statistical classification framework was developed to diagnose cytomegalovirus status using the catalog of TCR beta chain sequences. V and J gene assignment, in a later analysis, came from comparing TCR nucleotide sequences with IMGT/GENE-DB human TR gene sequences. In a later analysis, CDR3 sequences and most-parsimonious VDJ recombination scenarios were assigned using the TCRdist pipeline. In a later analysis, each TCR beta chain was defined by its CDR3 amino acid sequence together with its V-gene family, and reads lacking a unique V-gene family were excluded. To address suspected cross-contamination and a sequencing artifact, a later analysis removed 592 highly shared, low-generation-probability nucleotide sequences. A later analysis calculated a clonal expansion index for each public chain from normalized within-repertoire ranks of inferred template counts. Generation probabilities in a later analysis came from a VDJ recombination model fitted to out-of-frame rearrangements, and those results were checked against IGoR. Hypergeometric tests were used in a later analysis to score TCR-TCR, TCR-HLA and TCR-CMV co-occurrence, with a repertoire-size bias correction applied to the TCR pairs. In a later analysis, false discovery rates were estimated by permuting HLA or CMV assignments 20 times. A later analysis grouped co-occurring TCRs with DBSCAN, adding TCRdist sequence similarity when clustering within HLA-allele-positive subsets. Co-occurrence clustering excluded repertoires with fewer than 30,000 or more than 120,000 public chains, plus five with anomalous nucleotide sharing. TCRdb carries this immuneACCESS record with in-frame sequences only. Its versions omit some clonotypes, under half of them owing to an unresolved V gene in the studies checked, with the rest unexplained. For V, J and clone size, that table is used; D and trimming come from the DNA. The sample table lists 75,000 to 80,000 clones, about four fifths of them with a count of one. In total, the top ten clones hold around 1.5% of the sample.

As for this clone: This receptor's antigen is unknown. No base qualities exist here, and no much larger clone lies one base off it.

In total, 666 healthy bone marrow donors made up the cohort. All cohort members were sampled while nominally healthy, although unrecorded immune exposures were likely present. The donor was CMV seronegative and was included in the group of around 320 seronegative cohort members. Every donor gave a peripheral blood sample, and the peripheral blood mononuclear cells from that sample were used for TCR beta sequencing. The Qiagen DNeasy Blood Extraction Kit was used to extract genomic DNA from the blood cell samples. Recombination linked TRBV2 to TRBJ2-7, with TRBD2 perhaps the D gene, on 6 matching bases. The material sequenced was PBMCs. The clonotype comes from a man aged 35 to 55 in good health and CMV-seronegative. In nucleotides, the sequence is TGTGCCAGCCACATATTGCCGCGGGGATACAGCTCCTACGAGCAGTACTTC. This translates into CASHILPRGYSSYEQYF.